This TCR beta chain derives from a study of Ad26.COV2.S vaccination and SARS-CoV-2 variants. Study summary: Ad26.COV2.S, an intramuscular injection, was given once or twice 56 days apart.

Profiling relied on immunoSEQ multiplex PCR, and the TCRdb table lists in-frame clones only, not all of them. Of fewer than 500,000 clones listed, 80% to 95% are singletons. Treatment of the sample: 15 to 20 received Ad26.COV2.S at low or high dose, single or two shots; 5 received placebo; per-sample allocation not given. Sampling occurred on day 63 after the first vaccine or placebo injection. Cohort 1b enrolled adults aged 18-55 years in Boston. In the vaccine, an Ad26 vector expressed the SARS-CoV-2 spike of the Wuhan strain. CDR3 length: 14 amino acids. CDR1 KGHSH and CDR2 LQKENI come from the germline V gene. V dropped 4 bases and J dropped 7 bases, with 11 bases sitting between them.

The TCR comes from a person aged 18-60 years who received the Ad26.COV2.S COVID-19 vaccine or a placebo. The chain links TRBV18 to TRBJ1-6, with D perhaps TRBD1 (5 bases). The sequences come from peripheral blood, collected in a trial of Ad26.COV2.S vaccine versus placebo. The DNA for the CDR3 is TGTGCCAGCTCACGGGGGGAGCACAATTCACCCCTCCACTTT. Encoded protein: CASSRGEHNSPLHF. The full variable domain, its missing parts supplied by reference TRBV18 and TRBJ1-6, is NAGVMQNPRHLVRRRGQEARLRCSPMKGHSHVYWYRQLPEEGLKFMVYLQKENIIDESGMPKERFSAEFPKEGPSILRIQQVVRGDSAAYFCASSRGEHNSPLHFGNGTRLTVT.